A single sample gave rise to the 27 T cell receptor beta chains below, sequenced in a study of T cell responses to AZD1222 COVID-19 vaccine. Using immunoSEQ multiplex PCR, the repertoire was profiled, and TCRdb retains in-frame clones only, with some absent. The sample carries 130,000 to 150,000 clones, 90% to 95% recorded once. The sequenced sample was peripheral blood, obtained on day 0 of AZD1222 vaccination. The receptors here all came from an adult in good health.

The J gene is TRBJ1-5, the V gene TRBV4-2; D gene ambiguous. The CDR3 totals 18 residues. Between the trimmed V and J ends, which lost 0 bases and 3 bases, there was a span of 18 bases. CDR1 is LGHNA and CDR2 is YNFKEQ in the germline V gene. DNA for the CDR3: TGTGCCAGCAGCCAAGATTTGGTACGGCAGGCTCCCAATCAGCCCCAGCATTTT. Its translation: CASSQDLVRQAPNQPQHF.

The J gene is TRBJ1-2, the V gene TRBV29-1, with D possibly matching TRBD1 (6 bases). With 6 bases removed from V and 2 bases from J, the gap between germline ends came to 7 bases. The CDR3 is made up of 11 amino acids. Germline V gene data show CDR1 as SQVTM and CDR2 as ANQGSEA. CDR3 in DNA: TGCAGCGTGAGGGGGAACTATGGCTACACCTTC. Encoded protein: CSVRGNYGYTF.

The CDR3 loop is CASSLPSGGSTDTQYF. The CDR3 DNA is TGCGCCAGCAGCTTGCCCAGTGGGGGGAGCACAGATACGCAGTATTTT. The J gene is TRBJ2-3, the V gene TRBV5-1; D may be TRBD2 (6 bases). The CDR3 totals 16 residues. With 1 base removed from V and 0 bases from J, the gap between germline ends came to 12 bases. CDR1 SGHRS and CDR2 YFSETQ come from the germline V gene. Full variable domain (rest looked up from reference TRBV5-1 and TRBJ2-3): KAGVTQTPRYLIKTRGQQVTLSCSPISGHRSVSWYQQTPGQGLQFLFEYFSETQRNKGNFPGRFSGRQFSNSRSEMNVSTLELGDSALYLCASSLPSGGSTDTQYFGPGTRLTVL.

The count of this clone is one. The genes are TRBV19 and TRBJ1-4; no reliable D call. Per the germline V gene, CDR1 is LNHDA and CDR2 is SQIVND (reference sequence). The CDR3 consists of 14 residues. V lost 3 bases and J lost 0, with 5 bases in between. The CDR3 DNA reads TGTGCCAGTAGTATGTTAACAACTAATGAAAAACTGTTTTTT. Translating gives CASSMLTTNEKLFF. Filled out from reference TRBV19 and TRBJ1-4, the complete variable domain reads DGGITQSPKYLFRKEGQNVTLSCEQNLNHDAMYWYRQDPGQGLRLIYYSQIVNDFQKGDIAEGYSVSREKKESFPLTVTSAQKNPTAFYLCASSMLTTNEKLFFGSGTQLSVL.

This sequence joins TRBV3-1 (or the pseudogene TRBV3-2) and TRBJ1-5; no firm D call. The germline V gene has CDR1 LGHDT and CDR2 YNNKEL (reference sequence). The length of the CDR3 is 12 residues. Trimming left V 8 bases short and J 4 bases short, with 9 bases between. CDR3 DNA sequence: TGTGCCAGCGGTGACGGTAATCAGCCCCAGCATTTT. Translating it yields CASGDGNQPQHF.

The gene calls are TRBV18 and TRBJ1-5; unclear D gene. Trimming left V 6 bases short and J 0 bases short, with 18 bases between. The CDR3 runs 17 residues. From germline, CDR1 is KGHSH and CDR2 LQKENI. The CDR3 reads CASSHDPTYYSNQPQHF. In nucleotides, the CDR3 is TGTGCCAGCTCCCACGACCCCACGTATTATAGCAATCAGCCCCAGCATTTT.

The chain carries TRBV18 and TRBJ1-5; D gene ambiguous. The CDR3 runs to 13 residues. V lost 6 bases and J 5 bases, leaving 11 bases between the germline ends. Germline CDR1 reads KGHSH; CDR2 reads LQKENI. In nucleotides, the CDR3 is TGTGCCAGCTCCCGATCGCAGGATCAGCCCCAGCATTTT. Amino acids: CASSRSQDQPQHF.

CDR3 sequence: CASSGGYSNQPQHF. The DNA of the CDR3 is TGTGCCAGCAGTGGGGGATATAGCAATCAGCCCCAGCATTTT. The chain uses TRBV27 and TRBJ1-5, with D tentatively TRBD1 (5 bases). The CDR3 sequence is 14 residues long. Deletions cut 5 bases from V and 0 bases from J, with 8 bases between. Germline V CDR1 and CDR2: MNHEY, SMNVEV (reference sequence).

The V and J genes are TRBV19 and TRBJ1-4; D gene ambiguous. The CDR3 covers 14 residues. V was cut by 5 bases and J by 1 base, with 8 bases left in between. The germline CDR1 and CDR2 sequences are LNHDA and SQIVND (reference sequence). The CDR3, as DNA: TGTGCCAGTAGTCCGACACGAACTAATGAAAAACTGTTTTTT. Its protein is CASSPTRTNEKLFF.

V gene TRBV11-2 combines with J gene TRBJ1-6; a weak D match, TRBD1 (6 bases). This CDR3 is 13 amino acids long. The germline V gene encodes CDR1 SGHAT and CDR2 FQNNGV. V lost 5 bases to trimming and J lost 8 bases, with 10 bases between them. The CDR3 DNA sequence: TGTGCCAGCAGCGTAAGACAGGATTCACCCCTCCACTTT. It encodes CASSVRQDSPLHF.

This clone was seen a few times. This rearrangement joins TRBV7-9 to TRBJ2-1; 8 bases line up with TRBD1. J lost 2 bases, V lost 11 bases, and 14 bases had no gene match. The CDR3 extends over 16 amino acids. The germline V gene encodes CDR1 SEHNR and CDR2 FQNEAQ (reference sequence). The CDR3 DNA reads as TGTGCCTCCACAGTGGCATCAGGGGGCCCCTACAATGAGCAGTTCTTC. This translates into CASTVASGGPYNEQFF. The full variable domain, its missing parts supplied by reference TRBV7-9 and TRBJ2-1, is DTGVSQNPRHKITKRGQNVTFRCDPISEHNRLYWYRQTLGQGPEFLTYFQNEAQLEKSRLLSDRFSAERPKGSFSTLEIQRTEQGDSAMYLCASTVASGGPYNEQFFGPGTRLTVL.

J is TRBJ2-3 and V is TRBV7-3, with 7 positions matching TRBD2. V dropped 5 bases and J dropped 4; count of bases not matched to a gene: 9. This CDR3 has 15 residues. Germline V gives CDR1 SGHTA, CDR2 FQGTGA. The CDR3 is CASSLPTSDSDTQYF. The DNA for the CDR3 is TGTGCCAGCAGCCTACCAACTAGCGACTCAGATACGCAGTATTTT. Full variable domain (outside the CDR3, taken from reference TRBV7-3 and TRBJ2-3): GAGVSQTPSNKVTEKGKYVELRCDPISGHTALYWYRQSLGQGPEFLIYFQGTGAADDSGLPNDRFFAVRPEGSVSTLKIQRTERGDSAVYLCASSLPTSDSDTQYFGPGTRLTVL.

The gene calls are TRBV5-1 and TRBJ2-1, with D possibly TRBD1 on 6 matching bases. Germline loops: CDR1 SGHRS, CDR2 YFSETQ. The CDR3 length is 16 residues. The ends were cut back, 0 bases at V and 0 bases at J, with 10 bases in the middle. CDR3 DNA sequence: TGCGCCAGCAGCTTGGCAGGGGCCCACTCCTACAATGAGCAGTTCTTC. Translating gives CASSLAGAHSYNEQFF.

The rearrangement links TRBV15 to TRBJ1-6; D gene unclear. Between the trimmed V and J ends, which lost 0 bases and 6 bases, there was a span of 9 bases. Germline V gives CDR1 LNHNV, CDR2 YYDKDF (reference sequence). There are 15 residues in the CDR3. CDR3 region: CATSRDRSVNSPLHF. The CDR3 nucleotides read TGTGCCACCAGCAGAGATCGGTCAGTTAATTCACCCCTCCACTTT.

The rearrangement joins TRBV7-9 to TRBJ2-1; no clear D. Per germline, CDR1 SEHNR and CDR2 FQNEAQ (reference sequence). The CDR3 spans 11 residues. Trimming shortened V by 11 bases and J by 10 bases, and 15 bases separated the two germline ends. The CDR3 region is CASQPGGEQFF. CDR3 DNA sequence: TGTGCCTCTCAACCCGGTGGGGAGCAGTTCTTC.

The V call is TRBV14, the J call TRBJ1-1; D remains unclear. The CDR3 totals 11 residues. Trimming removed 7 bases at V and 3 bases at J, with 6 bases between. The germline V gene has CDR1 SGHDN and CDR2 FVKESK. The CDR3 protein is CASTKDTEAFF. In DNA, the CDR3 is TGTGCCAGCACTAAGGACACTGAAGCTTTCTTT.

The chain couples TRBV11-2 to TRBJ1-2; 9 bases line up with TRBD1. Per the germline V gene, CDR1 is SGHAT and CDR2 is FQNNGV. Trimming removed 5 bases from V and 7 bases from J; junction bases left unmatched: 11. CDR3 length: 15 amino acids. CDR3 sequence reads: CASSRGDRVTGGYTF. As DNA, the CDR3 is TGTGCCAGCAGCCGCGGGGACAGGGTTACTGGTGGCTACACCTTC.

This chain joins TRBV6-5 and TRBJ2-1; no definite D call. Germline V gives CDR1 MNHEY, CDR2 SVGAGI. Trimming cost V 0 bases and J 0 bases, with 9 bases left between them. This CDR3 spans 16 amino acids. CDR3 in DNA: TGTGCCAGCAGTTACTCTGTAGGACCCTCCTACAATGAGCAGTTCTTC. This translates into CASSYSVGPSYNEQFF.

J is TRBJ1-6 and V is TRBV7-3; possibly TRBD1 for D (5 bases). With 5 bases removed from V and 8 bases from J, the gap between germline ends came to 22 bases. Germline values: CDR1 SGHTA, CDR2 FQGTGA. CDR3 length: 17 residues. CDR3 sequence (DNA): TGTGCCAGCAGCCCCCTTCCTCCCGGACGGGGGGATTCACCCCTCCACTTT. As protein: CASSPLPPGRGDSPLHF.

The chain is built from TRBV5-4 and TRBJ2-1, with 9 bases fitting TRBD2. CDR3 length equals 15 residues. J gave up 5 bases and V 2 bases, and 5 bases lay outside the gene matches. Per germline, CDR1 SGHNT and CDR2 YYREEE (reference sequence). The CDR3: CASSLSGGTNNEQFF. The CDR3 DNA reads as TGTGCCAGCAGCTTAAGCGGGGGGACTAACAATGAGCAGTTCTTC.

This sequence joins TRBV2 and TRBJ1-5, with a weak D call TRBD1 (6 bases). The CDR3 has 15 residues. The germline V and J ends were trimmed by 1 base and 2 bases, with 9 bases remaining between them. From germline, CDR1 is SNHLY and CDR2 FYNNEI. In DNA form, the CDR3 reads TGTGCCAGCAGTGAAGTAGGGGGGGGCAATCAGCCCCAGCATTTT. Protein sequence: CASSEVGGGNQPQHF.

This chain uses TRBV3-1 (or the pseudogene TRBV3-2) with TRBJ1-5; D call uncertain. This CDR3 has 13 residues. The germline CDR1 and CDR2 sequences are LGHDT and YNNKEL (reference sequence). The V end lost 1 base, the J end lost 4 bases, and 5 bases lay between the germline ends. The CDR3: CASSQASNQPQHF. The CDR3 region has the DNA TGTGCCAGCAGCCAAGCCAGTAATCAGCCCCAGCATTTT.

CDR3 protein: CASSPPGRETQYF. In nucleotides, the CDR3 is TGTGCCAGCTCACCACCGGGACGGGAGACCCAGTACTTC. V gene TRBV18 combines with J gene TRBJ2-5, with D perhaps assigned TRBD1 or TRBD2 (5 bases each). Germline CDR1 reads KGHSH; CDR2 reads LQKENI. The CDR3 totals 13 residues. The ends were cut back, 0 bases at V and 5 bases at J, with 7 bases in the middle.

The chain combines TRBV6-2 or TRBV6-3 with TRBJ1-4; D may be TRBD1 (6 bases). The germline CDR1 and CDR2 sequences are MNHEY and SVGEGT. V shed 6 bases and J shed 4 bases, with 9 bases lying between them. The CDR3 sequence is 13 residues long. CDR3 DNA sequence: TGTGCCAGCAGCCACAGGGATAATGAAAAACTGTTTTTT. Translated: CASSHRDNEKLFF.

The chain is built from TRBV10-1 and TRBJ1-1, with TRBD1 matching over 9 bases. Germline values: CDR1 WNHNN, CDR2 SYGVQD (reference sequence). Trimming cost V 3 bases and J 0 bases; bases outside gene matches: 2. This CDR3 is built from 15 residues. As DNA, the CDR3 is TGCGCCAGCAGTGAAGGGACAGGGCTGAACACTGAAGCTTTCTTT. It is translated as CASSEGTGLNTEAFF.

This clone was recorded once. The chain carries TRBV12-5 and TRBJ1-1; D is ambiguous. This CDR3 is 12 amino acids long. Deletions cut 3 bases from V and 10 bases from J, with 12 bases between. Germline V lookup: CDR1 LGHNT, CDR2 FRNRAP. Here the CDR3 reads CASGLPLNRAFF. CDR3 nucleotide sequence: TGTGCTAGTGGTTTACCGCTGAACCGAGCTTTCTTT.

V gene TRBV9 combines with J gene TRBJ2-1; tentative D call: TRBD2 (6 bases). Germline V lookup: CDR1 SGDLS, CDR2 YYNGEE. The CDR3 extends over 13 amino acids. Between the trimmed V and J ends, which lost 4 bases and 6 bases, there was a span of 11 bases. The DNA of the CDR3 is TGTGCCAGCAGCTCTATGGGGGGCAATGAGCAGTTCTTC. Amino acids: CASSSMGGNEQFF.